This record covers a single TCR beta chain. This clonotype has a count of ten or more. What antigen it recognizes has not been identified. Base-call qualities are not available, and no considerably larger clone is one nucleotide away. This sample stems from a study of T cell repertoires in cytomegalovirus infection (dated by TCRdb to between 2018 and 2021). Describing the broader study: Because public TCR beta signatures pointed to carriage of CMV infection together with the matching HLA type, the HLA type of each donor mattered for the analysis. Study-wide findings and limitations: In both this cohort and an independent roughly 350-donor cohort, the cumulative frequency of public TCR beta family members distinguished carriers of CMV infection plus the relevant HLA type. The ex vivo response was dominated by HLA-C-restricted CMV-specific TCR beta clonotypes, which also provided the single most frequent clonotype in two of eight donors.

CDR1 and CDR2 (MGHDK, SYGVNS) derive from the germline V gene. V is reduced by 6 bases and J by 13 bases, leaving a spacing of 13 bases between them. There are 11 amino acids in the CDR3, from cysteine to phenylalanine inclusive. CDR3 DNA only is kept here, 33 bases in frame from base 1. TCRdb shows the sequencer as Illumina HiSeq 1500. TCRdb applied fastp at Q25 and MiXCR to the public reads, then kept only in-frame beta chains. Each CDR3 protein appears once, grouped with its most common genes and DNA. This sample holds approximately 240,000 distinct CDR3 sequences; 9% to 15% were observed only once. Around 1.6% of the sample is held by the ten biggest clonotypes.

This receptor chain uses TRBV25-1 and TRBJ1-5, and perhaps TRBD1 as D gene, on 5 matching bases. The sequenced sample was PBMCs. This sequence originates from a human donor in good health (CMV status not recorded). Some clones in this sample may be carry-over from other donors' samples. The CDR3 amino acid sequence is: CASSLGAEQHF. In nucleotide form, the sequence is TGTGCCAGCAGCCTAGGGGCAGAGCAGCATTTT.